This T cell receptor beta chain was profiled in a study of graft-versus-host responses after intestinal transplantation. For the study at large: Isolated intestinal, liver-intestinal, or multivisceral transplants had been given to the recipients. Study conclusions and caveats: High graft-versus-host to host-versus-graft T cell clonal ratios marked allografts of patients with graft-donor macrochimerism. There was an association between peak levels of circulating GvH clones and early post-transplant HvG declines.

Measured with immunoSEQ multiplex PCR; TCRdb has only the in-frame clones, and not every one. This sample has some 110,000 clones, with 85% to 95% found just once. The V and J ends lost 4 bases and 0 bases, in that order; junction bases with no gene match: 0. The CDR3 is made up of 13 amino acids. Germline V gene data show CDR1 as SGHAT and CDR2 as FQNNGV. Comment on this clone: The antigen is unknown. This same CDR3 is encoded by further DNA sequences in the sample.

The sample consisted of unstimulated CD8+ T cells sorted from spleen or lymph node cells, taken before transplant. The V gene is TRBV11-2, the J gene TRBJ2-7; 7 positions agree with TRBD1. The receptor's source is a human donor who was the organ donor for an intestinal transplant. The CDR3: CASSWDSSYEQYF. DNA for the CDR3: TGTGCCAGCAGCTGGGACAGCTCCTACGAGCAGTACTTC.